This is a list of T cell receptor beta chains from one sample in a study of cytomegalovirus exposure and HLA in healthy donors. The assay was immunoSEQ multiplex PCR, and TCRdb's table has in-frame clones only and misses some. The data contain hundreds of thousands of clones, roughly 80% of them singletons. The sequenced material came from PBMCs. These receptors were taken from a girl between 10 and 17 years old in good health and CMV-seronegative. Each CDR3 is given with its conserved first and last residue. Each record gives: clone size, D gene, CDR3 length, V gene, J gene, CDR3 protein, CDR3 DNA. D genes are given only for firm matches. A row's size may be missing; if present it is once, few, many or a size class.

few	.	14	TRBV5-6	TRBJ2-6	CASGTPSGANVLTF	TGTGCCAGCGGGACACCCTCTGGGGCCAACGTCCTGACTTTC
.	.	17	TRBV4-1	TRBJ2-3	CASSRTFGGAATDTQYF	TGCGCCAGCAGCCGAACCTTTGGGGGGGCTGCTACAGATACGCAGTATTTT
once	TRBD1	17	TRBV28	TRBJ1-5	CASSSFYRGRGGQPQHF	TGTGCCAGCAGTTCATTCTACAGGGGGCGCGGAGGTCAGCCCCAGCATTTT
.	.	14	TRBV7-9	TRBJ1-5	CASSFTDSNQPQHF	TGTGCCAGCAGCTTTACAGATAGCAATCAGCCCCAGCATTTT
.	TRBD1	14	TRBV28	TRBJ1-3	CASSPTGTGNTIYF	TGTGCCAGCAGCCCGACAGGGACAGGAAACACCATATATTTT
.	.	14	TRBV6-5	TRBJ2-1	CASSYPLASDEQFF	TGTGCCAGCAGTTACCCCCTTGCGTCGGATGAGCAGTTCTTC
.	TRBD1	15	TRBV5-1	TRBJ1-2	CASSTGQGSNYGYTF	TGCGCCAGCAGCACGGGACAGGGGTCTAACTATGGCTACACCTTC
.	.	11	TRBV5-1	TRBJ1-1	CASSYTGLAFF	TGCGCCAGCAGCTACACAGGTCTGGCTTTCTTT
.	.	15	TRBV6-5	TRBJ2-3	CASSYIPGATDTQYF	TGTGCCAGCAGTTACATCCCAGGGGCCACAGATACGCAGTATTTT
.	TRBD1	17	TRBV4-3	TRBJ2-2	CASSQEVAGGLTGELFF	TGCGCCAGCAGCCAAGAAGTAGCAGGGGGCTTGACCGGGGAGCTGTTTTTT
.	TRBD1	13	TRBV7-6	TRBJ1-1	CASSRTGPTEAFF	TGTGCCAGCAGCAGGACAGGGCCCACTGAAGCTTTCTTT
.	.	13	TRBV7-3	TRBJ2-3	CASRRTGTDTQYF	TGTGCCAGCAGGCGGACAGGCACAGATACGCAGTATTTT
.	TRBD2	16	TRBV27	TRBJ2-7	CASSFRPSGNTYEQYF	TGTGCCAGCAGCTTCCGCCCTAGCGGGAATACCTACGAGCAGTACTTC
.	.	15	TRBV5-1	TRBJ1-4	CASSLSGGQEGKLFF	TGCGCCAGCAGCTTGTCGGGGGGCCAGGAAGGAAAACTGTTTTTT
.	TRBD2	14	TRBV29-1	TRBJ2-1	CSVEKNSGRLKQFF	TGCAGCGTTGAGAAGAATAGCGGGAGATTAAAACAGTTCTTC
.	TRBD2	17	TRBV7-9	TRBJ2-5	CASSLDRVREGQETQYF	TGTGCCAGCAGCTTAGATCGTGTCAGGGAGGGACAAGAGACCCAGTACTTC
.	.	17	TRBV27	TRBJ1-1	CASSLAAITGPNTEAFF	TGTGCCAGCAGTTTAGCCGCCATAACGGGTCCTAACACTGAAGCTTTCTTT
.	TRBD1	15	TRBV18	TRBJ2-2	CASSSGQAPTGELFF	TGTGCCAGCTCATCGGGACAGGCACCCACCGGGGAGCTGTTTTTT
.	TRBD1	16	TRBV7-9	TRBJ1-2	CSSSLVPGQGPYGYTF	TGTTCCAGCAGCTTAGTGCCGGGACAGGGGCCCTATGGCTACACCTTC
.	.	15	TRBV19	TRBJ1-5	CASSITSRANQPQHF	TGTGCCAGTAGTATCACTTCGAGGGCCAATCAGCCCCAGCATTTT
.	TRBD2	15	TRBV11-3	TRBJ2-1	CASSLGTSGSDEQFF	TGTGCCAGCAGCCTAGGGACTAGCGGGAGCGATGAGCAGTTCTTC
.	TRBD1	15	TRBV7-9	TRBJ2-7	CASSLTGPLSYEQYF	TGTGCCAGCAGCCTGACAGGGCCCCTCTCCTACGAGCAGTACTTC
.	TRBD2	17	TRBV27	TRBJ2-7	CASSRETSGGALNEQYF	TGTGCCAGCAGTAGGGAGACTAGCGGGGGGGCTTTAAACGAGCAGTACTTC
.	TRBD1	13	TRBV4-1	TRBJ2-1	CASSLERGQGMFF	TGCGCCAGCAGCCTCGAACGGGGACAGGGAATGTTCTTC
.	TRBD1	15	TRBV14	TRBJ1-6	CASSQTGVYNSPLHF	TGTGCCAGCAGCCAAACAGGGGTCTATAATTCACCCCTCCACTTT
.	TRBD2	19	TRBV7-2	TRBJ2-3	CASSGTSGGLREGTDTQYF	TGTGCCAGCAGTGGGACTAGCGGGGGGCTGCGAGAGGGCACAGATACGCAGTATTTT
.	.	13	TRBV5-4	TRBJ1-2	CASSLGQNYGYTF	TGTGCCAGCAGCTTAGGACAGAACTATGGCTACACCTTC
.	TRBD2	16	TRBV11-2	TRBJ2-7	CASSLRLAGASYEQYF	TGTGCCAGCAGCCTACGACTAGCGGGGGCCTCCTACGAGCAGTACTTC
.	.	16	TRBV28	TRBJ2-1	CASADSGISSYNEQFF	TGTGCCAGCGCCGATAGCGGAATAAGCTCCTACAATGAGCAGTTCTTC
.	.	15	TRBV30	TRBJ2-1	CAWTKGGLLYNERFF	TGTGCCTGGACCAAAGGGGGACTACTTTACAATGAGCGGTTCTTC
.	TRBD1	14	TRBV6-1	TRBJ1-3	CASGQGTTGNTIYF	TGTGCCAGTGGACAGGGGACGACTGGAAACACCATATATTTT